A selection of T cell receptor beta chains follows, all from one sample in a study of cytomegalovirus exposure and HLA in healthy donors. Using immunoSEQ multiplex PCR, the repertoire was profiled, and TCRdb retains in-frame clones only, with some absent. The profile shows around 150,000 clones, about three quarters of them singletons. Sequenced sample: PBMCs. The receptors stem from a man aged 40-50 years in good health and CMV-seropositive. The CDR3 runs from the conserved cysteine through the conserved F or W. D genes are given only for firm matches. Rows give clone size only sometimes, using once, few, many, or a class for an expanded clone.

once	TRBV6-5	TRBJ1-2	TRBD1	CASGRGDREGGYTF	TGTGCCAGCGGACGGGGGGACAGGGAGGGTGGCTACACCTTC
NA	TRBV6-5	TRBJ2-2	TRBD2	CASSWGLGFETGELFF	TGTGCCAGCAGTTGGGGACTAGGTTTTGAAACCGGGGAGCTGTTTTTT
NA	TRBV6-5	TRBJ2-1	TRBD2	CASSYREGLMEQFF	TGTGCCAGCAGTTACCGGGAGGGACTAATGGAGCAGTTCTTC
NA	TRBV2	TRBJ2-7	NA	CASSEGTAPYEQYF	TGTGCCAGCAGTGAAGGGACAGCACCCTACGAGCAGTACTTC
NA	TRBV6-5	TRBJ2-7	TRBD2	CASSYGEGSYEQYF	TGTGCCAGCAGTTACGGGGAGGGAAGCTACGAGCAGTACTTC
NA	TRBV7-9	TRBJ1-3	NA	CASSPPGISGNTIYF	TGTGCCAGCTCCCCTCCGGGGATCTCTGGAAACACCATATATTTT
NA	TRBV10-3	TRBJ2-7	NA	CAISDDRSTYEQYF	TGTGCCATCAGTGACGACAGATCGACCTACGAGCAGTACTTC
NA	TRBV7-9	TRBJ2-7	TRBD1	CASSSPRQGTPVQGEQYF	TGTGCCAGCAGCTCCCCCCGACAGGGGACCCCCGTTCAGGGCGAGCAGTACTTC
few	TRBV4-3	TRBJ2-7	NA	CASSQRDSSSYEQYF	TGCGCCAGCAGCCAAAGAGACAGTAGCTCCTACGAGCAGTACTTC
few	TRBV5-4	TRBJ2-1	NA	CASSLAGKSSYNEQFF	TGTGCCAGCAGCTTGGCGGGGAAGAGCTCCTACAATGAGCAGTTCTTC
NA	TRBV5-8	TRBJ1-1	TRBD1	CASSLMAGGGGTEAFF	TGTGCCAGCAGCTTGATGGCAGGGGGCGGAGGCACTGAAGCTTTCTTT
few	TRBV25-1	TRBJ2-7	TRBD2	CASSRSFGRGGADEQYF	TGTGCCAGCAGTCGATCTTTTGGCCGGGGGGGGGCCGACGAGCAGTACTTC
NA	TRBV12-1	TRBJ2-3	NA	CASSLQLAGGLVETDTQYF	TGTGCCAGCAGCTTACAACTAGCGGGAGGGCTTGTGGAAACAGATACGCAGTATTTT
NA	TRBV27	TRBJ1-1	TRBD1	CASSLLSGGRNTEAFF	TGTGCCAGCAGTTTATTGTCAGGGGGAAGGAACACTGAAGCTTTCTTT
few	TRBV30	TRBJ2-4	TRBD1	CAWTISDRGNIQYF	TGTGCCTGGACAATCTCGGACAGGGGGAACATTCAGTACTTC
NA	TRBV30	TRBJ2-1	TRBD2	CAWSSSRLAGVNEQFF	TGTGCCTGGAGTTCAAGTAGACTAGCGGGAGTCAATGAGCAGTTCTTC
NA	TRBV5-1	TRBJ2-5	NA	CASRFWTGLGETQYF	TGCGCCAGCAGGTTCTGGACGGGACTGGGAGAGACCCAGTACTTC
NA	TRBV6-5	TRBJ1-4	TRBD1	CASSPRTGSDEKLFF	TGTGCCAGCAGTCCTAGGACAGGGTCAGATGAAAAACTGTTTTTT
NA	TRBV25-1	TRBJ2-2	TRBD2	CASRQAGLRNTGELFF	TGTGCCAGCAGACAAGCGGGGCTTCGGAACACCGGGGAGCTGTTTTTT
once	TRBV15	TRBJ2-1	TRBD1	CATSSPNRGRNEQFF	TGTGCCACCAGCAGCCCTAACAGGGGGCGGAATGAGCAGTTCTTC
once	TRBV19	TRBJ1-5	NA	CASSPERGYSNQPQHF	TGTGCCAGTAGTCCGGAAAGGGGGTATAGCAATCAGCCCCAGCATTTT
NA	TRBV21-1	TRBJ1-1	NA	CASSPTSDRNTEAFF	TGTGCCAGCAGCCCGACCTCTGACAGGAACACTGAAGCTTTCTTT
NA	TRBV5-1	TRBJ1-3	NA	CASRPGSYSGNTIYF	TGCGCCAGCAGACCCGGGAGCTACTCTGGAAACACCATATATTTT
NA	TRBV28	TRBJ2-5	TRBD2	CASSLSRGGRTSGTEFQETQYF	TGTGCCAGCAGTTTATCTCGGGGTGGGAGGACTAGCGGGACAGAGTTCCAAGAGACCCAGTACTTC
NA	TRBV11-2	TRBJ1-4	TRBD1	CASSLGGTVNEKLFF	TGTGCCAGCAGCTTAGGGGGGACAGTCAATGAAAAACTGTTTTTT
NA	TRBV2	TRBJ2-3	TRBD2	CASRSGGTDTQYF	TGTGCCAGCAGAAGCGGGGGTACAGATACGCAGTATTTT
NA	TRBV6-1	TRBJ1-2	TRBD1	CASSGLGQGAYGYTF	TGTGCCAGCAGTGGCCTGGGACAGGGTGCCTATGGCTACACCTTC
few	TRBV5-1	TRBJ2-7	NA	CASSLEWGPPKEQYF	TGCGCCAGCAGCTTGGAATGGGGCCCCCCTAAGGAGCAGTACTTC
NA	TRBV27	TRBJ1-2	TRBD1	CASSFSGQGANYGYTF	TGTGCCAGCAGTTTCTCTGGACAGGGGGCGAACTATGGCTACACCTTC
once	TRBV29-1	TRBJ2-2	TRBD1	CSVAGTGDRPNTGELFF	TGCAGCGTTGCCGGGACAGGGGACCGACCGAACACCGGGGAGCTGTTTTTT
NA	TRBV11-2	TRBJ2-1	TRBD2	CASTPVGREGLYEQFF	TGTGCCAGCACCCCGGTAGGGCGGGAGGGCCTTTATGAGCAGTTCTTC
NA	TRBV12-2	TRBJ2-4	NA	CASRLARGDPPKNIQYF	TGTGCAAGTCGCTTAGCGCGGGGGGACCCCCCCAAAAACATTCAGTACTTC
NA	TRBV28	TRBJ2-7	NA	CASNIPAGYEQYF	TGTGCCAGCAATATTCCAGCGGGCTACGAGCAGTACTTC
NA	TRBV13	TRBJ2-5	NA	CASRQRESGRETQYF	TGTGCCAGCAGGCAACGGGAGTCGGGTCGAGAGACCCAGTACTTC
once	TRBV5-1	TRBJ2-1	TRBD2	CASSSTTSGGGNEQFF	TGCGCCAGCAGCTCGACGACTAGCGGGGGGGGCAATGAGCAGTTCTTC
NA	TRBV9	TRBJ1-2	TRBD1	CASSAAEGAYYGYTF	TGTGCCAGCAGCGCGGCGGAGGGGGCTTACTATGGCTACACCTTC
NA	TRBV18	TRBJ1-4	NA	CASSPGGSGEKLFF	TGTGCCAGCTCACCGGGAGGGTCGGGTGAAAAACTGTTTTTT
few	TRBV2	TRBJ2-5	NA	CASSMGQLQETQYF	TGTGCCAGCAGCATGGGACAACTCCAAGAGACCCAGTACTTC
few	TRBV7-9	TRBJ2-7	TRBD2	CASSKLAGGGTKSSYEQYF	TGTGCCAGCAGCAAATTAGCGGGAGGGGGTACTAAAAGCTCCTACGAGCAGTACTTC
NA	TRBV18	TRBJ2-7	NA	CASSPGLGLEQYF	TGTGCCAGCTCACCAGGATTGGGGCTGGAGCAGTACTTC
NA	TRBV7-9	TRBJ2-2	NA	CASSPPRVTGELFF	TGTGCCAGCAGCCCGCCTCGGGTCACCGGGGAGCTGTTTTTT
NA	TRBV5-4	TRBJ2-3	NA	CASSLPGVLSDTQYF	TGTGCCAGCAGCTTGCCCGGTGTACTGTCAGATACGCAGTATTTT
NA	TRBV7-2	TRBJ1-2	NA	CASSLSRREDGYTF	TGTGCCAGCAGCTTATCTCGCAGGGAGGATGGCTACACCTTC
NA	TRBV2	TRBJ1-5	TRBD1	CASRRGTGDNQPQHF	TGTGCCAGCAGGAGGGGGACAGGGGACAATCAGCCCCAGCATTTT
NA	TRBV4-3	TRBJ1-2	NA	CASSQEGGRGYGYTF	TGCGCCAGCAGCCAAGAAGGGGGGAGGGGCTATGGCTACACCTTC
NA	TRBV7-7	TRBJ2-2	NA	CASSLELAGELFF	TGTGCTAGCAGCTTAGAGCTTGCCGGGGAGCTGTTTTTT
NA	TRBV11-2	TRBJ2-7	TRBD2	CASSQSGGIGQYF	TGTGCCAGCAGCCAGTCCGGGGGGATAGGGCAGTACTTC
NA	TRBV29-1	TRBJ1-4	NA	CSVVGGPNEKLFF	TGCAGCGTTGTAGGGGGACCTAATGAAAAACTGTTTTTT
NA	TRBV4-1	TRBJ1-2	TRBD1	CASSQPGQGNYGYTF	TGCGCCAGCAGCCAACCAGGACAGGGAAACTATGGCTACACCTTC
few	TRBV15	TRBJ1-4	NA	CATSPRLGEGTRNHEKLFF	TGTGCCACCAGCCCCCGACTGGGGGAGGGAACCCGTAATCATGAAAAACTGTTTTTT
NA	TRBV5-8	TRBJ1-5	NA	CASSFRQANSNQPQHF	TGTGCCAGCAGCTTCCGACAGGCAAATAGCAATCAGCCCCAGCATTTT
NA	TRBV15	TRBJ1-4	NA	CATSPQSSGALNEKLFF	TGTGCCACCAGCCCCCAGTCCTCAGGGGCCCTGAATGAAAAACTGTTTTTT
NA	TRBV27	TRBJ2-7	TRBD1	CASSPGTGRSYEQYF	TGTGCCAGCAGTCCGGGGACAGGCCGCTCCTACGAGCAGTACTTC
NA	TRBV25-1	TRBJ2-3	TRBD2	CASSESAGGPTDTQYF	TGTGCCAGCAGTGAATCTGCGGGAGGGCCGACAGATACGCAGTATTTT
NA	TRBV6-1	TRBJ2-7	TRBD1	CASSEVGTGVYEQYF	TGTGCCAGCAGTGAAGTAGGGACAGGGGTCTACGAGCAGTACTTC
NA	TRBV30	TRBJ2-7	TRBD1	CAWSRDRGRVSYEQYF	TGTGCCTGGAGCAGAGACAGGGGAAGGGTCTCCTACGAGCAGTACTTC
NA	TRBV7-2	TRBJ2-6	TRBD2	CASSSWGGAGANVLTF	TGTGCCAGCAGCTCCTGGGGGGGAGCTGGGGCCAACGTCCTGACTTTC